This T cell receptor (beta chain) stems from a study of CD8+ T cells in alopecia areata. The authors extracted RNA and reverse transcribed it into cDNA as the sequencing template. Assay: immunoSEQ multiplex PCR; the TCRdb copy retains only in-frame clones and omits some. The sample has 200,000 to 250,000 clones, roughly three fifths seen once. This TCR derives from a human donor in good health. Material: CD8+ T cells sorted from blood.

CDR3 nucleotide sequence: TGTGCCAGCAGTTATGCAGGGGGTGGCTACACCTTC. It is translated as CASSYAGGGYTF. The chain combines TRBV6-4 with TRBJ1-2; 7 bases line up with TRBD1. This CDR3 is 12 amino acids long. CDR1 and CDR2 (germline): MRHNA, SNTAGT. Losses at the gene ends were 5 bases for V and 7 bases for J; bases not matched to a gene: 4.